Listed below are T cell receptor beta chains from one sample, sequenced in a study of blood T cell repertoires in COVID-19. Clones were sequenced by immunoSEQ multiplex PCR, and TCRdb holds only the in-frame ones, with some missing. The data hold just under 85,000 clones, with roughly 86% observed a single time. The source material was peripheral blood. These receptors were obtained from a man older than 75 with active or convalescent COVID-19. Both conserved end residues are part of each CDR3. The order of the fields is V gene, J gene, clone size, D gene, CDR3 protein, CDR3 DNA. D genes are given only for firm matches. Where a row states a size, it is once, few, many or the class of an expanded clone; other rows omit it.

>TRBV6-6|TRBJ1-2|NA|TRBD1
CASSTRTGYYGYTF
TGTGCCAGCAGTACGCGGACAGGTTACTATGGCTACACCTTC
>TRBV7-9|TRBJ1-4|once|NA
CASSLALGGTNEKLFF
TGTGCCAGCAGCTTAGCGCTGGGCGGGACTAATGAAAAACTGTTTTTT
>TRBV6-5|TRBJ1-6|large|TRBD1
CATRDSYSPLHF
TGTGCCACCCGGGACAGTTATTCACCCCTCCACTTT
>TRBV6-6|TRBJ2-1|NA|TRBD2
CATHTSGQSSYNEQFF
TGTGCCACGCACACTAGCGGGCAAAGCTCCTACAATGAGCAGTTCTTC
>TRBV29-1|TRBJ2-3|NA|TRBD1
CSGGQGKDTQYF
TGCAGCGGGGGACAGGGGAAAGATACGCAGTATTTT
>TRBV6-6|TRBJ2-3|once|NA
CASSYSTSTDTQYF
TGTGCCAGCAGTTACTCGACATCCACAGATACGCAGTATTTT
>TRBV4-1|TRBJ1-2|NA|NA
CASSQEAGSHYGYTF
TGCGCCAGCAGCCAAGAGGCGGGGTCTCACTATGGCTACACCTTC
>TRBV27|TRBJ2-3|NA|NA
CASSLYPGVSDTQYF
TGTGCCAGCAGTTTATACCCAGGGGTGTCAGATACGCAGTATTTT
>TRBV4-1|TRBJ1-4|NA|TRBD1
CASSQAGTGGGKFF
TGCGCCAGCAGCCAAGCCGGGACAGGGGGGGGGAAGTTTTTT
>TRBV28|TRBJ1-4|NA|TRBD1
CASSIYRGMGNEKLFF
TGTGCCAGCAGTATATACAGGGGGATGGGTAATGAAAAACTGTTTTTT
>TRBV3-1/TRBV3-2|TRBJ1-2|NA|NA
CASSQERPYGYTF
TGTGCCAGCAGCCAAGAGAGGCCTTATGGCTACACCTTC
>TRBV23-1|TRBJ2-3|NA|TRBD2
CASSPLAGGRTHTDTQYF
TGCGCCAGCAGTCCCCTAGCGGGAGGGAGAACCCACACAGATACGCAGTATTTT
>TRBV5-1|TRBJ1-2|NA|NA
CASSLGSSSGYTF
TGCGCCAGCAGCTTGGGCAGTAGCTCTGGCTACACCTTC
>TRBV6-1|TRBJ1-4|NA|NA
CASIRPGFKREKLFF
TGTGCCAGCATCCGCCCGGGGTTCAAGAGGGAAAAACTGTTTTTT
>TRBV28|TRBJ1-5|few|TRBD1
CASSSGDSQPQHF
TGTGCCAGCAGTTCAGGGGACAGCCAGCCCCAGCATTTT
>TRBV7-9|TRBJ1-5|once|NA
CASSSHLGGGQPQHF
TGTGCCAGCAGCTCCCACCTGGGGGGTGGCCAGCCCCAGCATTTT
>TRBV3-1/TRBV3-2|TRBJ1-2|NA|NA
CASSPRSGGSVYGYTF
TGTGCCAGCAGCCCCCGCTCCGGGGGTTCCGTCTATGGCTACACCTTC
>TRBV6-6|TRBJ1-2|NA|TRBD1
CASTTGGSNLYGYTF
TGTGCCAGCACGACAGGGGGCTCAAATCTCTATGGCTACACCTTC
>TRBV5-5|TRBJ2-6|NA|NA
CASETGSSGANVLTF
TGTGCCAGCGAGACAGGCTCTTCTGGGGCCAACGTCCTGACTTTC
>TRBV6-1|TRBJ2-5|NA|TRBD2
CASSEADSGGQETQYF
TGTGCCAGCAGTGAAGCCGACTCGGGGGGACAAGAGACCCAGTACTTC
>TRBV30|TRBJ2-2|once|TRBD2
CAWRETSVATGELFF
TGTGCCTGGAGAGAGACTAGCGTTGCCACCGGGGAGCTGTTTTTT
>TRBV28|TRBJ1-5|NA|NA
CASRGGNQPQHF
TGTGCCAGCAGAGGGGGTAATCAGCCCCAGCATTTT
>TRBV6-2/TRBV6-3|TRBJ1-5|NA|TRBD1
CASSYRWDRRHSNQPQHF
TGTGCCAGCAGTTACCGCTGGGACAGGAGACATAGCAATCAGCCCCAGCATTTT
>TRBV9|TRBJ2-3|NA|TRBD2
CASSDHRTSGKRVTDTQYF
TGTGCCAGCAGCGACCATAGGACTAGCGGAAAAAGAGTCACAGATACGCAGTATTTT
>TRBV5-1|TRBJ2-5|NA|TRBD1
CASSPTGAFQETQYF
TGCGCCAGCAGCCCGACAGGGGCTTTCCAAGAGACCCAGTACTTC
>TRBV25-1|TRBJ2-5|NA|NA
CASSTRHETQETQYF
TGTGCCAGCAGTACCCGACACGAAACGCAGGAGACCCAGTACTTC
>TRBV5-1|TRBJ1-2|NA|NA
CASSLASFEILSSYTF
TGCGCCAGCAGCTTGGCTAGTTTCGAAATACTATCTAGCTACACCTTC
>TRBV28|TRBJ2-3|NA|NA
CASSLGASTDTQYF
TGTGCCAGCAGTTTGGGGGCGAGCACAGATACGCAGTATTTT
>TRBV2|TRBJ1-5|once|TRBD1
CASTQGASHQPQHF
TGTGCCAGCACCCAGGGGGCGTCACATCAGCCCCAGCATTTT
>TRBV6-4|TRBJ1-5|NA|TRBD1
CASSSDRDQPQHF
TGTGCCAGCAGTTCGGACAGGGATCAGCCCCAGCATTTT
>TRBV5-1|TRBJ2-3|NA|NA
CASSEAGGDTQYF
TGCGCCAGCAGCGAAGCAGGAGGAGATACGCAGTATTTT
>TRBV19|TRBJ2-3|once|TRBD1
CASSPRRDRVTDTQYF
TGTGCCAGTAGTCCTCGTAGGGACAGAGTCACAGATACGCAGTATTTT
>TRBV18|TRBJ2-6|once|NA
CASSPLDSSGANVLTF
TGTGCCAGCTCACCCCTCGACAGCTCTGGGGCCAACGTCCTGACTTTC
>TRBV5-1|TRBJ1-1|NA|NA
CASSLDSLNTEAFF
TGCGCCAGCAGCTTGGACAGTTTGAACACTGAAGCTTTCTTT
>TRBV5-1|TRBJ1-4|NA|TRBD1
CASSQGQGNEKLFF
TGCGCCAGCAGCCAGGGACAGGGAAATGAAAAACTGTTTTTT
>TRBV19|TRBJ1-1|NA|TRBD1
CASRTGWDTEAFF
TGTGCCAGTAGGACAGGGTGGGACACTGAAGCTTTCTTT
>TRBV7-2|TRBJ1-6|NA|NA
CASSLVVGTLSSSPLHF
TGTGCCAGCAGCTTAGTTGTTGGGACATTATCTTCTTCACCCCTCCACTTT
>TRBV19|TRBJ1-4|NA|NA
CASIRGAGLFGEKLFF
TGTGCCAGTATTCGGGGGGCTGGTCTGTTTGGTGAAAAACTGTTTTTT
>TRBV3-1/TRBV3-2|TRBJ1-4|NA|TRBD1
CASSQNRGEKLFF
TGTGCCAGCAGCCAGAACAGGGGAGAAAAACTGTTTTTT
>TRBV28|TRBJ2-1|NA|TRBD2
CASSSLAGSANNEQFF
TGTGCCAGCAGTTCACTAGCGGGGTCGGCAAACAATGAGCAGTTCTTC
>TRBV7-2|TRBJ1-4|NA|NA
CASSLRLGGEKLFF
TGTGCCAGCAGCTTAAGACTCGGAGGGGAAAAACTGTTTTTT
>TRBV18|TRBJ2-3|few|NA
CASSPLGGTTDTQYF
TGTGCCAGCTCACCACTCGGGGGTACCACAGATACGCAGTATTTT
>TRBV28|TRBJ1-5|NA|NA
CATVREVSNQPQHF
TGTGCCACCGTTCGGGAAGTTAGCAATCAGCCCCAGCATTTT
>TRBV5-1|TRBJ2-5|NA|NA
CASSLDVGRGEETQYF
TGCGCCAGCAGCTTGGATGTCGGGCGGGGTGAAGAGACCCAGTACTTC
>TRBV6-5|TRBJ1-4|NA|NA
CASEGGSTNEKLFF
TGTGCCAGCGAGGGGGGGTCAACTAATGAAAAACTGTTTTTT
>TRBV19|TRBJ2-3|NA|NA
CASSPTGIYTQYF
TGTGCCAGTAGTCCCACCGGGATATATACGCAGTATTTT
>TRBV6-1|TRBJ2-1|once|NA
CASSEFQRNYNEQFF
TGTGCCAGCAGTGAATTCCAGCGGAACTACAATGAGCAGTTCTTC
>TRBV12-3/TRBV12-4|TRBJ1-5|NA|TRBD1
CASRGQWNQPQHF
TGTGCCAGCAGGGGACAGTGGAATCAGCCCCAGCATTTT
>TRBV6-2/TRBV6-3|TRBJ1-5|NA|NA
CASSYASRTVGQPQHF
TGTGCCAGCAGTTACGCTAGCAGGACAGTTGGTCAGCCCCAGCATTTT
>TRBV19|TRBJ1-5|NA|NA
CASSIEQGVSNQPQHF
TGTGCCAGTAGTATAGAACAGGGTGTTTCAAATCAGCCCCAGCATTTT
>TRBV11-3|TRBJ1-4|NA|TRBD1
CASSLNGRTGANEKLFF
TGTGCCAGCAGCTTGAATGGGCGGACAGGGGCTAATGAAAAACTGTTTTTT
>TRBV28|TRBJ1-4|NA|TRBD1
CASDPGQGYEKLFF
TGTGCCAGCGACCCGGGACAGGGGTATGAAAAACTGTTTTTT
>TRBV5-1|TRBJ2-5|NA|TRBD1
CASSQGVQETQYF
TGCGCCAGCAGTCAGGGGGTCCAAGAGACCCAGTACTTC
>TRBV21-1|TRBJ1-4|NA|NA
CASSKVRRGEKLFF
TGTGCCAGCAGCAAAGTTCGTCGGGGTGAAAAACTGTTTTTT
>TRBV15|TRBJ1-4|NA|NA
CATSTRGEKLFF
TGTGCCACCAGCACTAGAGGGGAAAAACTGTTTTTT